The 29 T cell receptor beta chains in this list originate from one sample, sequenced in a study of PD-L1 blockade in urothelial cancer. The table came from immunoSEQ multiplex PCR; TCRdb's copy has only in-frame clones and leaves some out. The sample shows approximately 51,000 clones, approximately 86% of them seen only once. The sample was PBMCs, taken around atezolizumab (anti-PD-L1) treatment. All receptors come from a man between 60 and 70 years old with urothelial cancer.

CDR3 loop: CASSAAPQGNSYEQYF. The CDR3 DNA reads TGTGCCAGCAGCGCGGCCCCCCAGGGGAATTCCTACGAGCAGTACTTC. The chain recombines TRBV7-2 with TRBJ2-7; tentatively, D is TRBD1 (6 bases). Germline V gene data show CDR1 as SGHTA and CDR2 as FQGNSA. This CDR3 region has 16 residues. Trimming cost V 5 bases and J 1 base, with 18 bases left between them.

The genes are TRBV9 and TRBJ2-1, with 10 bases aligning to TRBD2. Per germline, CDR1 SGDLS and CDR2 YYNGEE. This CDR3 spans 16 amino acids. V shed 4 bases, J shed 8 bases, and the junction held 12 bases outside the gene matches. The CDR3 is CASSPPPSGRRHEQFF. The CDR3 region has the DNA TGTGCCAGCAGCCCCCCCCCTAGCGGGAGAAGACATGAGCAGTTCTTC. Full variable domain (remainder filled in from reference TRBV9 and TRBJ2-1): DSGVTQTPKHLITATGQRVTLRCSPRSGDLSVYWYQQSLDQGLQFLIQYYNGEERAKGNILERFSAQQFPDLHSELNLSSLELGDSALYFCASSPPPSGRRHEQFFGPGTRLTVL.

This clone was seen once. CDR3 sequence reads: CASSLERGDEKLFF. The CDR3 nucleotides are TGCGCCAGCAGTCTGGAACGGGGTGATGAAAAACTGTTTTTT. The chain combines TRBV23-1 with TRBJ1-4; no reliable D call. TRBV23-1 is marked as an open reading frame, function uncertain. The CDR3 length is 14 residues. The ends were cut back, 4 bases at V and 6 bases at J, with 12 bases in the middle.

The rearrangement joins TRBV28 to TRBJ2-5, with a tentative D call TRBD2 (6 bases). Trimming removed 4 bases at V and 4 bases at J, with 19 bases between. CDR1 is MDHEN and CDR2 is SYDVKM in the germline V gene. The CDR3 runs to 16 residues. CDR3 in DNA: TGTGCCAGCAGTTCCCTGGGGGGTTGGGATTCAGAGACCCAGTACTTC. This sequence encodes CASSSLGGWDSETQYF.

The chain links TRBV9 to TRBJ2-3; 7 bases are a match to TRBD2. Germline CDR1 is SGDLS and CDR2 is YYNGEE. Trimming cost V 4 bases and J 2 bases; bases outside gene matches: 10. CDR3 size: 16 residues. The CDR3 reads CASSPGERGPTDTQYF. In DNA, the CDR3 is TGTGCCAGCAGCCCCGGGGAGCGGGGACCCACAGATACGCAGTATTTT. The full variable domain, in which reference TRBV9 and TRBJ2-3 provide the parts outside the CDR3, is DSGVTQTPKHLITATGQRVTLRCSPRSGDLSVYWYQQSLDQGLQFLIQYYNGEERAKGNILERFSAQQFPDLHSELNLSSLELGDSALYFCASSPGERGPTDTQYFGPGTRLTVL.

In DNA, the CDR3 is TGTGCCAGCAGCGAGATGGACAGCGCATACGAGGGCTACACCTTC. This sequence encodes CASSEMDSAYEGYTF. The rearrangement uses TRBV6-5 and TRBJ1-2, with D possibly TRBD1 on 6 matching bases. CDR3 size: 15 residues. Germline V gene lookup returns CDR1 MNHEY and CDR2 SVGAGI. V dropped 6 bases and J dropped 8 bases, with 22 bases sitting between them.

The chain links TRBV6-5 to TRBJ2-2; maybe TRBD1 (5 bases). Trimming left V 3 bases short and J 3 bases short, with 11 bases between. Germline CDR1 is MNHEY and CDR2 is SVGAGI. The CDR3 length is 15 residues. The CDR3 DNA sequence: TGTGCCAGCAGTTATCGAAGACAGCACACCGGGGAGCTGTTTTTT. This codes for CASSYRRQHTGELFF.

The chain couples TRBV2 to TRBJ1-3, with 8 nucleotides matching TRBD1. The germline V gene has CDR1 SNHLY and CDR2 FYNNEI. The CDR3 sequence is 15 residues long. V trimming: 5 bases; J trimming: 4 bases; junction bases outside the gene matches: 7. DNA for the CDR3: TGTGCCAGCAGTCCGGACAGGGTACCGGGAAACACCATATATTTT. Translation: CASSPDRVPGNTIYF.

V is TRBV5-6 and J is TRBJ2-7, with 10 bases aligning to TRBD1. J was trimmed by 0 bases and V by 4 bases; bases with no gene match: 4. CDR3 size: 15 residues. Germline-derived CDR1 and CDR2 are SGHDT and YYEEEE. The CDR3 sequence: CASSGDRGLSYEQYF. The CDR3 DNA reads TGTGCCAGCAGCGGGGACAGGGGTCTCTCCTACGAGCAGTACTTC.

J is TRBJ1-3 and V is TRBV30; D not certain. The V and J ends lost 0 bases and 0 bases respectively, with 9 bases between them. This CDR3 comprises 15 residues. From germline, CDR1 is GTSNPN and CDR2 SVGIG (reference sequence). The CDR3 nucleotides are TGTGCCTGGAGTGTCGGGAGAAGCTCTGGAAACACCATATATTTT. Its translation: CAWSVGRSSGNTIYF.

This chain links TRBV7-2 with TRBJ2-3, with D perhaps matching TRBD2 (6 bases). In germline, CDR1 is SGHTA, CDR2 FQGNSA. The CDR3 spans 16 residues. The V end was cut by 4 bases, the J end by 0 bases, with 14 bases between. The CDR3 is CASSSSSGVSTDTQYF. CDR3 bases: TGTGCCAGCAGCTCCAGTTCGGGAGTGAGCACAGATACGCAGTATTTT.

This clone appeared once. For the CDR3, the DNA is TGTGCCAGCAGCTTAGTAGCGACAGGGGCCCGCAGTGAAGCTTTCTTT. Protein sequence: CASSLVATGARSEAFF. The chain is built from TRBV7-6 and TRBJ1-1, with 8 bases fitting TRBD1. The CDR3 sequence is 16 residues long. Trimming at V came to 1 base and at J to 7 bases, leaving 11 bases not matched to a gene. Germline V CDR1 and CDR2: SGHVS, FNYEAQ.

This clone was recorded only once. The gene calls are TRBV5-4 and TRBJ2-7; the match to TRBD2 covers 10 bases. Germline trimming cut 0 bases from V and 3 bases from J; bases unmatched to any gene: 6. The CDR3 has 16 residues. Germline-derived CDR1 and CDR2 are SGHNT and YYREEE (reference sequence). DNA for the CDR3: TGTGCCAGCAGCTTGGATCCAGCGGGGGGGATCTACGAGCAGTACTTC. It translates to CASSLDPAGGIYEQYF.

The rearrangement joins TRBV5-1 to TRBJ1-1, with 7 nucleotides matching TRBD1. The germline CDR1 and CDR2 sequences are SGHRS and YFSETQ. The trim removed 4 bases at V and 4 bases at J, leaving 16 bases unmatched. The CDR3 has 17 amino acids. The CDR3 here is CASSLGQVRRESTEAFF. In nucleotides, the CDR3 is TGCGCCAGCAGCCTAGGACAGGTCCGGAGGGAAAGCACTGAAGCTTTCTTT.

The J gene is TRBJ1-5, the V gene TRBV7-9, with D perhaps matching TRBD1 (6 bases). The CDR3 runs 17 residues. V lost 5 bases, J lost 0 bases, and 17 bases lay in between. Per germline, CDR1 SEHNR and CDR2 FQNEAQ (reference sequence). The CDR3 DNA reads TGTGCCAGCAGCCATTACCGGGACAACTATAGCAATCAGCCCCAGCATTTT. Its translation is CASSHYRDNYSNQPQHF.

In this sample, this clone turned up a few times. The V call is TRBV4-1, the J call TRBJ2-4; 8 bases are a match to TRBD1. This CDR3 has 21 residues. Trimming at V came to 0 bases and at J to 0 bases, leaving 16 bases not matched to a gene. Germline-derived CDR1 and CDR2 are MGHRA and YSYEKL. The CDR3 DNA follows: TGCGCCAGCAGCCAAGATCGGAGAGGGGACAGGACCATACTAGCCAAAAACATTCAGTACTTC. Protein: CASSQDRRGDRTILAKNIQYF.

This clone appeared once. This chain connects TRBV7-9 to TRBJ2-7, with 10 bases aligning to TRBD1. The CDR3 contains 17 residues. V trimming: 1 base; J trimming: 1 base; junction bases outside the gene matches: 7. The germline CDR1 and CDR2 sequences are SEHNR and FQNEAQ (reference sequence). CDR3 in amino acids: CASSLGTTGGTSYEQYF. CDR3 DNA: TGTGCCAGCAGCTTAGGTACGACAGGGGGCACGTCCTACGAGCAGTACTTC.

In its sample, this clone is large. This chain connects TRBV18 to TRBJ2-7, with 9 bases aligning to TRBD1. CDR3 length: 15 residues. The germline gives CDR1 KGHSH, CDR2 LQKENI. V lost 6 bases to trimming and J lost 2 bases; unmatched junction nucleotides: 8. The CDR3 sequence is CASSAAGTGTYEQYF. For the CDR3, the DNA is TGTGCCAGCTCGGCCGCCGGGACAGGGACCTACGAGCAGTACTTC. Full variable domain (outside the CDR3, taken from reference TRBV18 and TRBJ2-7): NAGVMQNPRHLVRRRGQEARLRCSPMKGHSHVYWYRQLPEEGLKFMVYLQKENIIDESGMPKERFSAEFPKEGPSILRIQQVVRGDSAAYFCASSAAGTGTYEQYFGPGTRLTVT.

The genes are TRBV19 and TRBJ1-1; the D is unclear. Germline loops: CDR1 LNHDA, CDR2 SQIVND (reference sequence). The CDR3 sequence is 13 residues long. V lost 2 bases and J lost 1, with 5 bases in between. CDR3 in DNA: TGTGCCAGTAGTATACTGGCGAACACTGAAGCTTTCTTT. This gives the protein CASSILANTEAFF.

The chain is built from TRBV9 and TRBJ1-4; 7 bases line up with TRBD1. V lost 0 bases to trimming and J lost 4 bases; unmatched junction nucleotides: 3. CDR3 length equals 15 residues. Germline V CDR1 and CDR2: SGDLS, YYNGEE. The CDR3 is CASSVGSGGNEKLFF. The CDR3 bases are TGTGCCAGCAGCGTAGGTTCAGGGGGTAATGAAAAACTGTTTTTT.

V usage is TRBV5-1 and J usage is TRBJ2-7, with 8 bases fitting TRBD2. The CDR3 covers 15 residues. The germline CDR1 and CDR2 sequences are SGHRS and YFSETQ. J lost 6 bases, V lost 4 bases, and 12 bases had no gene match. The CDR3 nucleotides read TGCGCCAGCAGCGGCAGCGGGAGTTGGAGGGGCGAGCAGTACTTC. It translates to CASSGSGSWRGEQYF. Together with reference TRBV5-1 and TRBJ2-7, the CDR3 gives the full variable domain: KAGVTQTPRYLIKTRGQQVTLSCSPISGHRSVSWYQQTPGQGLQFLFEYFSETQRNKGNFPGRFSGRQFSNSRSEMNVSTLELGDSALYLCASSGSGSWRGEQYFGPGTRLTVT.

The rearrangement joins TRBV27 to TRBJ1-5; unclear D gene. The CDR3 runs 14 residues. Germline CDR1 MNHEY, CDR2 SMNVEV (reference sequence). The ends were cut back, 2 bases at V and 2 bases at J, with 7 bases in the middle. The CDR3 sequence: CASSLGQGNQPQHF. CDR3 sequence (DNA): TGTGCCAGCAGTTTAGGGCAGGGCAATCAGCCCCAGCATTTT.

In this sample, this clone turned up once. The V call is TRBV6-5, the J call TRBJ2-7; the D gene is possibly TRBD2 (6 bases). Germline CDR1 and CDR2: MNHEY and SVGAGI. The CDR3 extends over 13 amino acids. Trimming took 8 bases from V and 2 from J, leaving 13 bases between them. Here the CDR3 reads CASGGTVPYEQYF. DNA of the CDR3: TGTGCCAGCGGAGGGACGGTCCCCTACGAGCAGTACTTC.

J is TRBJ1-2 and V is TRBV19; D call uncertain. The CDR3 covers 14 residues. CDR1 and CDR2 from the germline V gene are LNHDA and SQIVND (reference sequence). Deletions cut 4 bases from V and 7 bases from J, with 16 bases between. CDR3 DNA: TGTGCCAGTAGTACGACCGGGTCATCGGGTGGCTACACCTTC. The encoded protein is CASSTTGSSGGYTF. Full variable domain (rest looked up from reference TRBV19 and TRBJ1-2): DGGITQSPKYLFRKEGQNVTLSCEQNLNHDAMYWYRQDPGQGLRLIYYSQIVNDFQKGDIAEGYSVSREKKESFPLTVTSAQKNPTAFYLCASSTTGSSGGYTFGSGTRLTVV.

The V and J genes are TRBV5-1 and TRBJ2-1; weak D call: TRBD2 (6 bases). Trimming took 4 bases from V and 2 from J, leaving 19 bases between them. CDR3 size: 17 residues. In germline, CDR1 is SGHRS, CDR2 YFSETQ. CDR3 protein: CASSLRRDPWAYNEQFF. In DNA form, the CDR3 reads TGCGCCAGCAGCCTGAGGAGGGACCCTTGGGCCTACAATGAGCAGTTCTTC. The entire variable domain, with the rest obtained from reference TRBV5-1 and TRBJ2-1, is as follows: KAGVTQTPRYLIKTRGQQVTLSCSPISGHRSVSWYQQTPGQGLQFLFEYFSETQRNKGNFPGRFSGRQFSNSRSEMNVSTLELGDSALYLCASSLRRDPWAYNEQFFGPGTRLTVL.

A note on this clone: Its ends do not fully match the called genes, so a read error is possible. The chain joins TRBV7-7 to TRBJ2-3, with 9 positions matching TRBD1. In germline, CDR1 is SSHAT, CDR2 FNYEAQ (reference sequence). The CDR3 totals 15 residues. In DNA, the CDR3 is TGTGCTAGCAGCTCGGACAGGGGAGGCACAGATACGCAGTATTTT. Protein product: CASSSDRGGTDTQYF.

This chain links TRBV27 with TRBJ2-2; 7 bases agree with TRBD1. J lost 2 bases, V lost 4 bases, and 4 bases had no gene match. This CDR3 has 15 amino acids. From germline, CDR1 is MNHEY and CDR2 SMNVEV (reference sequence). The CDR3 DNA sequence: TGTGCCAGCAGTTCGGGGACAGTCAACACCGGGGAGCTGTTTTTT. It codes for CASSSGTVNTGELFF.

The chain links TRBV10-3 to TRBJ2-5, with 7 bases lining up with TRBD1. Trimming removed 4 bases from V and 2 bases from J; junction bases left unmatched: 1. The CDR3 loop spans 13 amino acids. In germline, CDR1 is ENHRY, CDR2 SYGVKD. This chain's CDR3 is CAISGGQQETQYF. The CDR3 DNA reads as TGTGCCATCAGTGGGGGACAGCAAGAGACCCAGTACTTC.

This clone was counted between two and nine times. The V gene is TRBV9, the J gene TRBJ1-1; D is unresolved. CDR3 length: 15 residues. V gave up 4 bases and J gave up 0 bases, with 13 bases separating them. CDR1 and CDR2 (germline): SGDLS, YYNGEE. CDR3 DNA: TGTGCCAGCAGCCCTGGGAGCTTATTGAACACTGAAGCTTTCTTT. This encodes CASSPGSLLNTEAFF.